This is a list of T cell receptor beta chains from one sample in a study of blood T cell repertoires in COVID-19. TCRdb's copy holds only in-frame clones and misses some; the assay was immunoSEQ multiplex PCR. The sample carries about 180,000 clones, about 86% recorded once. Material: peripheral blood. The receptors here all came from a man between 45 and 60 years old with active or convalescent COVID-19. The CDR3 runs from the conserved cysteine through the conserved F or W. The D gene is left open where the match is weak. Only some rows state a clone size, as once, few, many or a class for expanded clones.

TRBV27	NA	TRBJ2-2	NA	TGTGCCAGCAGTTCATGGGGCGGCACCGGGGAGCTGTTTTTT	CASSSWGGTGELFF
TRBV5-1	NA	TRBJ1-4	NA	TGCGCCAGCAGCTTGGCCCCCGGGGACATCAATGAAAAACTGTTTTTT	CASSLAPGDINEKLFF
TRBV7-3	NA	TRBJ2-5	TRBD2	TGTGCCAGCAGCTTAGCGGGAGACCCTCAAGAGACCCAGTACTTC	CASSLAGDPQETQYF
TRBV6-5	many	TRBJ1-5	TRBD1	TGTGCCAGCGCCCCGGGACAGGCTAATCAGCCCCAGCATTTT	CASAPGQANQPQHF
TRBV28	NA	TRBJ2-2	NA	TGTGCCAGCAGTTTGGTGAGGGTCGGGGAGCTGTTTTTT	CASSLVRVGELFF
TRBV9	NA	TRBJ2-2	NA	TGTGCCAGCAGCGTAGGGTTAGCGGCCACCGGGGAGCTGTTTTTT	CASSVGLAATGELFF
TRBV6-5	NA	TRBJ2-6	TRBD1	TGTGCCAGTAGATCAGGGGGCACTGGGGCCAACGTCCTGACTTTC	CASRSGGTGANVLTF
TRBV6-2/TRBV6-3	NA	TRBJ2-7	NA	TGTGCCAGCAGTCAAATGACTACAGGGTCCGGGCAGCAGTACTTC	CASSQMTTGSGQQYF
TRBV9	NA	TRBJ1-4	NA	TGTGCCAGCAGCGTAGCTACGGGGATAACTGATGAAAAACTGTTTTTT	CASSVATGITDEKLFF
TRBV19	NA	TRBJ1-3	NA	TGTGCCAGTAGTATTAGACAGGTTTCAGTTCGAACTGGAAACACCATATATTTT	CASSIRQVSVRTGNTIYF
TRBV25-1	NA	TRBJ1-1	NA	TGTGCCAGCAGTGGGGCGGGGAGGGCTTTCTTT	CASSGAGRAFF
TRBV28	NA	TRBJ1-3	TRBD1	TGTGCCAGCAGTTTAGGGACAGGGGGGACCATATATTTT	CASSLGTGGTIYF
TRBV30	NA	TRBJ1-5	NA	TGTGCCTGGAGTGTACAGGCCGGGCCCCAGCATTTT	CAWSVQAGPQHF
TRBV6-5	once	TRBJ2-2	TRBD2	TGTGCCAGCCAGAGCGGGGACACCGGGGAGCTGTTTTTT	CASQSGDTGELFF
TRBV6-1	NA	TRBJ1-1	NA	TGTGCCAGCAGTGAAGCGCTTGGGCACACTGAAGCTTTCTTT	CASSEALGHTEAFF
TRBV2	NA	TRBJ2-1	TRBD2	TGTGCCAGCAGCCACGGGACTAGCGGCTACAATGAGCAGTTCTTC	CASSHGTSGYNEQFF
TRBV7-6	NA	TRBJ1-2	TRBD1	TGTGCCAGCAGGCCATCGACTGGACAGGGGATTGGAGGCTACACCTTC	CASRPSTGQGIGGYTF
TRBV4-2	NA	TRBJ2-7	NA	TGTGCCAGCAGCCAAGGTCGGGGGATGTACGAGCAGTACTTC	CASSQGRGMYEQYF
TRBV2	NA	TRBJ2-1	TRBD2	TGTGCCAGCAGTGAAGAGGGAAGCGGGGGGAGCTCCTACAATGAGCAGTTCTTC	CASSEEGSGGSSYNEQFF
TRBV6-1	NA	TRBJ2-2	TRBD2	TGTGCCAGCAGTGACGGACTAGCGGCGAACACCGGGGAGCTGTTTTTT	CASSDGLAANTGELFF
TRBV10-1	few	TRBJ1-5	TRBD1	TGCGCCAGCAGTCCCGGGACAGGGGGCAATCAGCCCCAGCATTTT	CASSPGTGGNQPQHF
TRBV3-1/TRBV3-2	NA	TRBJ2-7	NA	TGTGCCAGCAGCCGACCGGGGGAGCAGTACTTC	CASSRPGEQYF
TRBV4-1	NA	TRBJ1-1	TRBD1	TGCGCCAGCAGCCAAGACACGGGACAGGTTATAATGAACACTGAAGCTTTCTTT	CASSQDTGQVIMNTEAFF
TRBV18	NA	TRBJ2-7	TRBD1	TGTGCCAGTTCTAGGACAGGGGATGACGAGCAGTACTTC	CASSRTGDDEQYF
TRBV29-1	NA	TRBJ1-6	TRBD1	TGCAGCGTTGAAGAACAGGGGCGTAATTCACCCCTCCACTTT	CSVEEQGRNSPLHF
TRBV3-1/TRBV3-2	once	TRBJ1-3	NA	TGTGCCAGCAGCCAAGAGGGCGGGGGGTCAGGAAACACCATATATTTT	CASSQEGGGSGNTIYF
TRBV11-2	NA	TRBJ2-5	TRBD2	TGTGCCAGCAGCTTATCAGCGGGGGGGTCAGAGACCCAGTACTTC	CASSLSAGGSETQYF